One and the same sample provided the 19 T cell receptor beta chains below, sequenced in a study of blood T cell repertoires in COVID-19. Sequencing was performed with immunoSEQ multiplex PCR; in TCRdb, only in-frame clones are kept and a portion is missing. The repertoire includes more than 90,000 clones, around 90% of them detected once, and 15% to 20% sits in the top ten. The sequenced sample was peripheral blood. These receptor sequences come from a woman aged 55-69 years with COVID-19, enrolled during active disease.

The J gene is TRBJ1-2, the V gene TRBV7-2; D gene unclear. This CDR3 has 13 residues. V gave up 5 bases and J gave up 2 bases, with 9 bases separating them. The germline gives CDR1 SGHTA, CDR2 FQGNSA. As DNA, the CDR3 is TGTGCCAGCAGCGTCGGCAGGAACTATGGCTACACCTTC. Translating it yields CASSVGRNYGYTF.

The chain has TRBV5-8 and TRBJ1-1; TRBD1 aligns across 8 bases. CDR3 length: 15 amino acids. In germline, CDR1 is SGHTS, CDR2 YDEGEE. J gave up 0 bases and V 3 bases, and 4 bases lay outside the gene matches. The CDR3 DNA sequence: TGTGCCAGCAGCTGGGACAGGATCATGAACACTGAAGCTTTCTTT. Residues: CASSWDRIMNTEAFF. Full variable domain (remainder filled in from reference TRBV5-8 and TRBJ1-1): EAGVTQSPTHLIKTRGQQATLRCSPISGHTSVYWYQQALGLGLQFLLWYDEGEERNRGNFPPRFSGRQFPNYSSELNVNALELEDSALYLCASSWDRIMNTEAFFGQGTRLTVV.

The rearrangement links TRBV25-1 to TRBJ2-7; D remains ambiguous. The CDR3 covers 13 residues. CDR1 and CDR2 (germline): MGHDK, SYGVNS. Trimming took off 5 bases at V and 0 bases at J, with 8 bases between the two ends. CDR3 region: CASSKAGSYEQYF. The DNA of the CDR3 is TGTGCCAGCAGTAAAGCAGGCTCCTACGAGCAGTACTTC.

This chain links TRBV5-1 with TRBJ1-1, with 11 bases aligning to TRBD1. Per the germline V gene, CDR1 is SGHRS and CDR2 is YFSETQ. V trimming: 3 bases; J trimming: 4 bases; junction bases outside the gene matches: 8. This CDR3 comprises 16 residues. The CDR3: CASSSDRGQGSTEAFF. The DNA of the CDR3 is TGCGCCAGCAGCTCGGACAGGGGGCAGGGGAGCACTGAAGCTTTCTTT.

V gene TRBV19 combines with J gene TRBJ1-5; 9 bases match TRBD1. Germline CDR1 and CDR2: LNHDA and SQIVND (reference sequence). J gave up 6 bases and V 7 bases, and 10 bases lay outside the gene matches. The CDR3 is 15 residues long. The CDR3 spells CASTPGQGLGQPQHF. CDR3 coding DNA: TGTGCCAGTACCCCGGGACAGGGTTTAGGTCAGCCCCAGCATTTT. Looking up the rest from reference TRBV19 and TRBJ1-5 gives the full variable domain: DGGITQSPKYLFRKEGQNVTLSCEQNLNHDAMYWYRQDPGQGLRLIYYSQIVNDFQKGDIAEGYSVSREKKESFPLTVTSAQKNPTAFYLCASTPGQGLGQPQHFGDGTRLSIL.

The chain has TRBV6-2 or TRBV6-3 and TRBJ2-1; 10 nucleotides agree with TRBD2. The CDR3 contains 17 residues. The J segment lost 3 bases and the V segment lost 2 bases, leaving 7 bases of the junction unmatched. Germline V gene sequence: CDR1 MNHEY, CDR2 SVGEGT. The CDR3 DNA reads as TGTGCCAGCAGTTACCGAGGACTAGCGGCGAACTACAATGAGCAGTTCTTC. Amino acids: CASSYRGLAANYNEQFF.

The CDR3 spells CASSQGVGSGEQYF. The DNA of the CDR3 is TGTGCCAGCAGCCAAGGGGTCGGGTCTGGAGAGCAGTACTTC. The chain has TRBV11-2 and TRBJ2-7; a weak D match, TRBD1 (5 bases). The V end was cut by 5 bases, the J end by 7 bases, with 18 bases between. Germline V gene lookup returns CDR1 SGHAT and CDR2 FQNNGV. The CDR3 sequence is 14 residues long.

The chain employs TRBV10-1 and TRBJ1-5; tentative D call: TRBD1 (5 bases). This CDR3 has 13 amino acids. Germline lookup yields CDR1 WNHNN and CDR2 SYGVQD (reference sequence). Trimming stripped 6 bases from V and 3 bases from J, with 9 bases between. CDR3 in DNA: TGCGCCAGCAGAGACAGTGACAATCAGCCCCAGCATTTT. It translates to CASRDSDNQPQHF.

V usage is TRBV11-2 and J usage is TRBJ2-3, with 12 bases lining up with TRBD2. The CDR3 is 17 amino acids. Losses at the gene ends were 5 bases for V and 5 bases for J; bases not matched to a gene: 11. Looked up from germline, CDR1 is SGHAT and CDR2 is FQNNGV. CDR3 residues: CASSRDPLAGGRDTQYF. CDR3 bases: TGTGCCAGCAGCCGAGACCCGCTAGCGGGGGGGCGAGATACGCAGTATTTT.

The chain joins TRBV3-1 (or the pseudogene TRBV3-2) to TRBJ1-2; D perhaps matches TRBD1 (6 bases). The CDR3 sequence is 16 residues long. Germline V lookup: CDR1 LGHDT, CDR2 YNNKEL (reference sequence). V was pared by 1 base and J by 0 bases, with 12 bases between. The CDR3 DNA reads TGTGCCAGCAGCCAAGGTGGGGGCAGCGCTAACTATGGCTACACCTTC. It translates to CASSQGGGSANYGYTF.

The chain is built from TRBV3-1 (or the pseudogene TRBV3-2) and TRBJ2-5; 7 bases align to TRBD2. The CDR3 is 17 residues long. V shed 2 bases and J 5 bases; nucleotides not matched to a gene: 14. Germline loops: CDR1 LGHDT, CDR2 YNNKEL (reference sequence). The CDR3 nucleotides read TGTGCCAGCAGCCAAATGGTGGGAGCGGGGCCGGGGGAGACCCAGTACTTC. Translated, it gives CASSQMVGAGPGETQYF.

The chain recombines TRBV19 with TRBJ2-7, with TRBD1 identical over 7 bases. This CDR3 region has 16 residues. Trimming cost V 5 bases and J 2 bases; bases outside gene matches: 12. Germline V gene sequence: CDR1 LNHDA, CDR2 SQIVND (reference sequence). The CDR3 DNA follows: TGTGCCAGTAGTCCCCGGCCTCGGCAGGGGGCCTACGAGCAGTACTTC. Translating it yields CASSPRPRQGAYEQYF. The full variable domain, in which reference TRBV19 and TRBJ2-7 provide the parts outside the CDR3, is DGGITQSPKYLFRKEGQNVTLSCEQNLNHDAMYWYRQDPGQGLRLIYYSQIVNDFQKGDIAEGYSVSREKKESFPLTVTSAQKNPTAFYLCASSPRPRQGAYEQYFGPGTRLTVT.

The chain is built from TRBV20-1 and TRBJ2-5; D unclear. CDR1 is DFQATT and CDR2 is SNEGSKA in the germline V gene (reference sequence). V was clipped by 3 bases and J by 0 bases, with 11 bases between them. This CDR3 comprises 14 residues. CDR3 amino acids: CSASRSGHQETQYF. The CDR3 DNA sequence: TGCAGTGCTAGTAGGTCGGGTCACCAAGAGACCCAGTACTTC.

CDR3 sequence (DNA): TGCGCCAGCAGCATTGGAACAGGGGTTCTCACAGATACGCAGTATTTT. Translating it yields CASSIGTGVLTDTQYF. The chain joins TRBV5-1 to TRBJ2-3; TRBD1 matches at 7 bases. The germline V gene has CDR1 SGHRS and CDR2 YFSETQ. The J segment lost 2 bases and the V segment lost 4 bases, leaving 10 bases of the junction unmatched. The CDR3 extends over 16 amino acids.

This clone has just one count. This sample also contains other DNA sequences that code for the same CDR3. This rearrangement joins TRBV27 to TRBJ1-1, with TRBD1 identical over 10 bases. The CDR3 consists of 18 residues. V was pared by 6 bases and J by 1 base, with 14 bases of the junction left unmatched. Per germline, CDR1 MNHEY and CDR2 SMNVEV (reference sequence). The CDR3 here is CASSQRGQGVFGNTEAFF. The CDR3 DNA follows: TGTGCCAGCAGCCAACGCGGACAGGGGGTATTCGGGAACACTGAAGCTTTCTTT.

The chain uses TRBV28 and TRBJ2-5; D is perhaps TRBD1 (7 bases). Germline lookup yields CDR1 MDHEN and CDR2 SYDVKM. V lost 4 bases to trimming and J lost 1 base, with 16 bases between them. The length of the CDR3 is 16 residues. CDR3 sequence reads: CASSSHQGGPQETQYF. The DNA of the CDR3 is TGTGCCAGCAGTTCCCACCAGGGGGGCCCCCAAGAGACCCAGTACTTC.

V is TRBV7-2 and J is TRBJ1-4; D gene unclear. This CDR3 is built from 13 residues. V gave up 3 bases and J gave up 5 bases, with 7 bases separating them. Germline assignment: CDR1 SGHTA and CDR2 FQGNSA. CDR3 loop: CASSLGENEKLFF. The CDR3 nucleotides are TGTGCCAGCAGCTTGGGAGAGAATGAAAAACTGTTTTTT.

The chain carries TRBV13 and TRBJ2-3; D possibly corresponds to TRBD1 (5 bases). The germline gives CDR1 PRHDT, CDR2 FYEKMQ (reference sequence). V lost 5 bases to trimming and J lost 1 base, with 16 bases between them. The CDR3 is made up of 16 amino acids. The CDR3 spells CASSGARWVGTDTQYF. CDR3 sequence (DNA): TGTGCCAGCAGCGGGGCGAGGTGGGTGGGCACAGATACGCAGTATTTT.

This sequence joins TRBV27 and TRBJ1-6, with no clear D. CDR3 length: 13 residues. Trimming pared 5 bases from V and 7 bases from J, leaving 9 bases between. Germline V gene lookup returns CDR1 MNHEY and CDR2 SMNVEV (reference sequence). CDR3 sequence (DNA): TGTGCCAGCAGTCCAACTCGAAATTCACCCCTCCACTTT. Protein sequence: CASSPTRNSPLHF.